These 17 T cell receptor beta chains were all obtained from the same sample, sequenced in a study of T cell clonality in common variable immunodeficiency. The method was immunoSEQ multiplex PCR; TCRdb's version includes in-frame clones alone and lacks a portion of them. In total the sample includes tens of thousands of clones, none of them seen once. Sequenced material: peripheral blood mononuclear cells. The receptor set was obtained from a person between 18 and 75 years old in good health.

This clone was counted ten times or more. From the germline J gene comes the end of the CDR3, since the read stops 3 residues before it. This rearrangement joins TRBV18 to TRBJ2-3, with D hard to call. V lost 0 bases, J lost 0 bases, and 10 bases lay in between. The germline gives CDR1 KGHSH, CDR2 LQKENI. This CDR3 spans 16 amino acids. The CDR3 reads CASSPPNRTSTDTQYF. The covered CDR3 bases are TGTGCCAGCTCACCACCGAATAGAACTAGCACAGATACG.

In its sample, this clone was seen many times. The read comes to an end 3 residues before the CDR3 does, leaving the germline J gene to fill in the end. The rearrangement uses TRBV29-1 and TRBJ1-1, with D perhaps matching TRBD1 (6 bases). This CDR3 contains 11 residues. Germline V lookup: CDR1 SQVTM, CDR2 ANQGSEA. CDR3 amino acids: CSGGSNTEAFF. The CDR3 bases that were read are TGCAGTGGGGGCTCGAACACTGAA.

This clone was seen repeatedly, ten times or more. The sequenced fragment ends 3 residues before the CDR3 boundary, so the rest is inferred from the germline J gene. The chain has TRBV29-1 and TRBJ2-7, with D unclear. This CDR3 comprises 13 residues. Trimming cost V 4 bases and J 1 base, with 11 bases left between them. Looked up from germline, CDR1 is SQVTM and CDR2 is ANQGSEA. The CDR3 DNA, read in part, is TGCAGCGTTGTAGCAGTCGAATCCTACGAG. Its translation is CSVVAVESYE. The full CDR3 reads CSVVAVESYEQYF.

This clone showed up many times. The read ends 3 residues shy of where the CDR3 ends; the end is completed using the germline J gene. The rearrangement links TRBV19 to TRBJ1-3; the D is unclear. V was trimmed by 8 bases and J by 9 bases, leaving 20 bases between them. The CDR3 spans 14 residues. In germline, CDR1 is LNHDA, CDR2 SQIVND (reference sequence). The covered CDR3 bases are TGTGCCAGTGACGAGGGCCGGGCCCGGGGCACC. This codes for CASDEGRARGT. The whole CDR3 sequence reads CASDEGRARGTIYF.

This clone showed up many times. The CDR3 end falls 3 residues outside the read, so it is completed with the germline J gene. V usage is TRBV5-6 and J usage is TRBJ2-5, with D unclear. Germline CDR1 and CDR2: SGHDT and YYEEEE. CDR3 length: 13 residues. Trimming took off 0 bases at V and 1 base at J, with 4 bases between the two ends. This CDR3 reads CASSLAIQETQYF. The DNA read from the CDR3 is TGTGCCAGCAGCTTGGCCATCCAAGAGACC.

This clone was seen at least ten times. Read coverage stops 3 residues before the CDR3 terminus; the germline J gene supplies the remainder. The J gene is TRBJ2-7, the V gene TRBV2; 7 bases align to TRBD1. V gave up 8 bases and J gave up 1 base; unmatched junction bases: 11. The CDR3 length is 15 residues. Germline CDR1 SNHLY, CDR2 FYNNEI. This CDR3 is CASSQTPDRSYEQYF. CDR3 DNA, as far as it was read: TGTGCCAGCTCCCAGACGCCGGACAGGTCCTACGAG.

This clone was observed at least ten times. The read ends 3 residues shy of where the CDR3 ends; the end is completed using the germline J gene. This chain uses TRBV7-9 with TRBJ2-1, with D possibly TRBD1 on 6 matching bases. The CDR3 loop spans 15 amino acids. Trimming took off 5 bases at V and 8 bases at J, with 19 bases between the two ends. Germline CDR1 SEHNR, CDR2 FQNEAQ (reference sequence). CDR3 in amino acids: CASSPPLGAQDEQFF. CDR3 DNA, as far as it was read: TGTGCCAGCAGCCCCCCGCTGGGGGCGCAGGATGAG.

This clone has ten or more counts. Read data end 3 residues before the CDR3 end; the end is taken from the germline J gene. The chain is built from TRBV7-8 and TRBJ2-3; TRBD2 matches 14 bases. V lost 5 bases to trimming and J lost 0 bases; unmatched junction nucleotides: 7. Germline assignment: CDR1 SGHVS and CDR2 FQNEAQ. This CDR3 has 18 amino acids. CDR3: CASSRGTSGGLSTDTQYF. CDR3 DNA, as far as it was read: TGTGCCAGCAGCCGCGGGACTAGCGGGGGCCTAAGCACAGATACG.

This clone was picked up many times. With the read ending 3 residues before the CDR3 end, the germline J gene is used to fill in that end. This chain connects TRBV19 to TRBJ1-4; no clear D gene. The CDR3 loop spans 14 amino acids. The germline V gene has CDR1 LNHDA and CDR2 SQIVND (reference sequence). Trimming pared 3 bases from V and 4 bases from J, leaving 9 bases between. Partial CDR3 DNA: TGTGCCAGTAGTATCCTCGCGGGTAATGAAAAA. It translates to CASSILAGNEK. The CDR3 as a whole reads CASSILAGNEKLFF.

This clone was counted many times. The sequenced part of the CDR3 DNA is TGTGCCAGCAACCGAGGACCCGGGGGGGCCACCTACGAG. This translates into CASNRGPGGATYE. The CDR3 in full is CASNRGPGGATYEQYF. The chain combines TRBV6-2 or TRBV6-3 with TRBJ2-7; the match to TRBD2 covers 8 bases. Sequencing ends 3 residues short of the CDR3 end; the germline J gene provides the rest. This CDR3 is 16 amino acids long. The V gene end was trimmed by 7 bases and the J gene end by 2 bases; junction bases not matched to a gene: 13. Germline assignment: CDR1 MNHEY and CDR2 SVGEGT.

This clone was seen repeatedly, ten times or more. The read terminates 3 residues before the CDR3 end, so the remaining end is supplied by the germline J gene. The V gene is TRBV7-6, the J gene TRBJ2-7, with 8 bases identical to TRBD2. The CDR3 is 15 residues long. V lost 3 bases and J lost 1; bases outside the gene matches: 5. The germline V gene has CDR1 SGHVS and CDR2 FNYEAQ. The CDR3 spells CASSFTSGLSYEQYF. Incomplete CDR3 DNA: TGTGCCAGCAGCTTCACTAGCGGATTATCCTACGAG.

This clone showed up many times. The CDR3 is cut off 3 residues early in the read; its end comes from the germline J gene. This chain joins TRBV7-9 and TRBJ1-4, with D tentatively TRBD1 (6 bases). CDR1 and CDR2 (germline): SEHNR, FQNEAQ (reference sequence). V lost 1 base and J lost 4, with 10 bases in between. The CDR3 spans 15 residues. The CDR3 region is CASSLVAGVNEKLFF. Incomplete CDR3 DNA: TGTGCCAGCAGCTTAGTGGCAGGGGTTAATGAAAAA.

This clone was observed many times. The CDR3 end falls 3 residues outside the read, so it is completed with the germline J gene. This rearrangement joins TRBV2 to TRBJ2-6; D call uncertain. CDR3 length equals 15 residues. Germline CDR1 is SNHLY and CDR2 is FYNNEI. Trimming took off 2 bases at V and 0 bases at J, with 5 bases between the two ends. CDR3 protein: CASSEYSSGANVLTF. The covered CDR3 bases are TGTGCCAGCAGTGAATACAGCTCTGGGGCCAACGTC.

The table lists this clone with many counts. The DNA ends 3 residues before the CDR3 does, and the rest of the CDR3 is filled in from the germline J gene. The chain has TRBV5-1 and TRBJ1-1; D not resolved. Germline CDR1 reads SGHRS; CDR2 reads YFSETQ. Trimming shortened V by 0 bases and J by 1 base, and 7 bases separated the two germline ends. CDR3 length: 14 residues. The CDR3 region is CASSLGAGNTEAFF. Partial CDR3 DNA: TGCGCCAGCAGCTTGGGAGCCGGGAACACTGAA.

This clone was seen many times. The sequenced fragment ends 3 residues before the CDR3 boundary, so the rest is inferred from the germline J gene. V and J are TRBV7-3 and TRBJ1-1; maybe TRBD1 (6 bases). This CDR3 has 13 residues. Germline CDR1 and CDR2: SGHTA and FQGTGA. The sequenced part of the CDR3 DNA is TGTGCCAGCAGCTTAACTTGGGGGGGCTTG. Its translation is CASSLTWGGL. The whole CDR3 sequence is CASSLTWGGLAFF.

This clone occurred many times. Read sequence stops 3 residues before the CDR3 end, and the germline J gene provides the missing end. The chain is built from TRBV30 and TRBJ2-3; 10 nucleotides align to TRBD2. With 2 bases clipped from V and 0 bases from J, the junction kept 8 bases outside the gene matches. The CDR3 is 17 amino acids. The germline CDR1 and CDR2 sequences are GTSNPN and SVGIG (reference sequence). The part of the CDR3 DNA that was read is TGTGCCTGGAGTCCGCCCGGACTAGCGGCTAGCACAGATACG. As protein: CAWSPPGLAASTDT. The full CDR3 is CAWSPPGLAASTDTQYF.

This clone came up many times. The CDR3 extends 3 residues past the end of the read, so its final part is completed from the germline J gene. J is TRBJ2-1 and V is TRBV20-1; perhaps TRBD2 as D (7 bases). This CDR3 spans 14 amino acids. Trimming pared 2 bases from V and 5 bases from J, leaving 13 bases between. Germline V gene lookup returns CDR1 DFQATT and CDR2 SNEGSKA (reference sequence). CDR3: CSARSGDINNEQFF. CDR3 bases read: TGCAGTGCTAGAAGCGGGGACATAAACAATGAG.